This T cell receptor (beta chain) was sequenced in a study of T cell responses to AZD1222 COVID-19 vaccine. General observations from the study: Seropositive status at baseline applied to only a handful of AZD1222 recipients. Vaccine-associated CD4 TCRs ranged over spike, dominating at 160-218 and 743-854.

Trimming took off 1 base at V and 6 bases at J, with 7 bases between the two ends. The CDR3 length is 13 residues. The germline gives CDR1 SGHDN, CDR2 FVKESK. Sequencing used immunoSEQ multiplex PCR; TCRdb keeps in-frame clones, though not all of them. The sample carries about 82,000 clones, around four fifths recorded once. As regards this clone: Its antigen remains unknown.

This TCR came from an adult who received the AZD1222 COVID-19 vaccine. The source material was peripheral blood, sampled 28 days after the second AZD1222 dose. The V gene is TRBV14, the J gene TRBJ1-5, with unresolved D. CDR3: CASSQVPGQPQHF. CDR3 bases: TGTGCCAGCAGCCAAGTTCCGGGTCAGCCCCAGCATTTT.